Below are 4 T cell receptor beta chains sequenced from a single sample in a study of T-cell reconstitution after alpha-beta-depleted transplantation in children. TCRbeta library preparation incorporated unique molecular identifiers. TCRdb itself ran the PCR reads through MiXCR, one entry per CDR3 protein. Of some 290,000 distinct CDR3 sequences detected, approximately 23% appear once; the ten largest clones hold approximately 11%. Specimen: PBMCs, mostly from graft donor cells, collected 180 days after TCRalphabeta/CD19-depleted stem cell transplant. These receptors originate from a male patient aged 10 to 17 who had a stem cell transplant for acute lymphoblastic leukemia, so the T cells may come from the graft donor.

At least ten counts were recorded for this clonotype. This chain uses TRBV28 with TRBJ2-7; 10 bases line up with TRBD1. Germline assignment: CDR1 MDHEN and CDR2 SYDVKM. J was trimmed by 5 bases and V by 5 bases; bases with no gene match: 6. CDR3 length: 14 residues. This CDR3 is CASSRGQGRNEQYF. CDR3 DNA: TGTGCCAGCAGTAGGGGACAGGGGCGGAACGAGCAGTACTTC. Based on the CDR3 plus reference TRBV28 and TRBJ2-7, the full variable domain is DVKVTQSSRYLVKRTGEKVFLECVQDMDHENMFWYRQDPGLGLRLIYFSYDVKMKEKGDIPEGYSVSREKKERFSLILESASTNQTSMYLCASSRGQGRNEQYFGPGTRLTVT.

The sample holds a few counts of this clonotype. The chain carries TRBV5-1 and TRBJ2-5, with 9 bases lining up with TRBD2. V dropped 9 bases and J dropped 5; count of bases not matched to a gene: 14. The CDR3 runs 15 residues. CDR1 is SGHRS and CDR2 is YFSETQ in the germline V gene. The CDR3 here is CATSSGGRAKETQYF. The CDR3 bases are TGCGCCACCTCCTCGGGCGGGAGGGCCAAGGAGACCCAGTACTTC.

This rearrangement joins TRBV12-3 or TRBV12-4 to TRBJ1-5; no clear D. The CDR3 length is 14 residues. Deletions cut 2 bases from V and 3 bases from J, with 8 bases between. CDR3: CASSLLRANQPQHF. The CDR3 bases are TGTGCCAGCAGTTTACTACGGGCCAATCAGCCCCAGCATTTT.

The rearrangement joins TRBV20-1 to TRBJ2-7, with 16 bases aligning to TRBD2. V lost 6 bases, J lost 5 bases, and 7 bases stayed unmatched. The CDR3 totals 15 residues. CDR1 and CDR2 (germline): DFQATT, SNEGSKA (reference sequence). The CDR3: CSAPGTSGRANEQYF. CDR3 nucleotides: TGCAGTGCACCCGGGACTAGCGGGAGGGCCAACGAGCAGTACTTC.